These 23 T cell receptor beta chains were sequenced from one sample in a study of blood T cells in healthy people across ages. For the second PCR, which ran for roughly 6 to 12 cycles, a sample-barcoded 5' primer and a J-beta primer mix were used. TCRdb itself ran the 5' RACE reads through MiXCR, one entry per CDR3 protein. The data contain more than 600,000 distinct CDR3 sequences, around 25% of them seen just once; the ten biggest clones take up 9.4%. This sample was shared with a second study, whose subject was T cells of mothers and their children.

The sequencing sample was made of blood. Every receptor here comes from a boy aged 10-17 years in good health.

The chain carries TRBV20-1 and TRBJ2-5; tentatively, D is TRBD1 or TRBD2 (5 bases each). The better agreement between TRBJ2-7 and the DNA end casts doubt on the J call. This CDR3 has 12 residues. Germline V gives CDR1 DFQATT, CDR2 SNEGSKA (reference sequence). The CDR3 DNA sequence: TGCAGTGCTACCGGGGACGGCTACGAGCAGTACTTC. It yields the protein CSATGDGYEQYF.

This clonotype was counted a single time. V gene TRBV4-1 combines with J gene TRBJ2-3, with a weak D call TRBD2 (5 bases). V was cut by 0 bases and J by 0 bases, with 16 bases left in between. The CDR3 consists of 18 residues. Germline assignment: CDR1 MGHRA and CDR2 YSYEKL. The CDR3 here is CASSQDEYGVVSTDTQYF. The CDR3 coding sequence is TGCGCCAGCAGCCAAGATGAATACGGGGTTGTGAGCACAGATACGCAGTATTTT.

J is TRBJ1-5 and V is TRBV12-3 or TRBV12-4; D remains unclear. The V and J ends lost 1 base and 5 bases respectively, with 9 bases between them. The CDR3 is 14 residues long. The CDR3 coding sequence is TGTGCCAGCAGTTTAGGAGTGAGCCATCAGCCCCAGCATTTT. Translation: CASSLGVSHQPQHF.

This clonotype was detected only a few times. This sequence joins TRBV9 and TRBJ2-1, with 7 positions matching TRBD2. Germline trimming cut 6 bases from V and 8 bases from J; bases unmatched to any gene: 11. Germline CDR1 is SGDLS and CDR2 is YYNGEE. This CDR3 spans 14 amino acids. The CDR3 nucleotides read TGTGCCAGCAATCTGGGGGGGACCGGGGATGAGCAGTTCTTC. Encoded protein: CASNLGGTGDEQFF.

A few counts support this clonotype. This chain connects TRBV5-8 to TRBJ2-1; D uncertain. The CDR3 has 15 residues. V was trimmed by 4 bases and J by 0 bases, leaving 11 bases between them. In germline, CDR1 is SGHTS, CDR2 YDEGEE. Here the CDR3 DNA reads TGTGCCAGCAGCGTAGGGAAGAGCTCCTACAATGAGCAGTTCTTC. Translating gives CASSVGKSSYNEQFF.

The rearrangement joins TRBV6-5 to TRBJ2-5; D unresolved. The J call may be mistaken, given a closer DNA end match to TRBJ2-7. There are 14 residues in the CDR3. Per germline, CDR1 MNHEY and CDR2 SVGAGI. The CDR3, as DNA: TGTGCCAGCAGCCAGGCAGGCCCCTCCTACGAGCAGTACTTC. Translating it yields CASSQAGPSYEQYF.

The rearrangement links TRBV2 to TRBJ2-5; TRBD2 might be the D (5 bases). Matching the DNA end better, TRBJ2-7 makes the J call doubtful. The CDR3 sequence is 14 residues long. CDR1 SNHLY and CDR2 FYNNEI come from the germline V gene. In DNA, the CDR3 is TGTGCCAGCAGTGAAGCTGCACGGGACTACGAGCAGTACTTC. This translates into CASSEAARDYEQYF.

V usage is TRBV27 and J usage is TRBJ2-7, with a tentative D call TRBD1 (6 bases). The CDR3 contains 15 residues. The V gene's germline CDR1 is MNHEY and CDR2 SMNVEV (reference sequence). V was shortened by 5 bases and J by 3 bases, with 17 bases between the two germline ends. For the CDR3, the DNA is TGTGCCAGCAGTCTTCGTGGGGGCGGCCTCTACGAGCAGTACTTC. Translating gives CASSLRGGGLYEQYF.

The rearrangement links TRBV20-1 to TRBJ2-3, with TRBD1 matching over 12 bases. V lost 5 bases to trimming and J lost 4 bases; unmatched junction nucleotides: 4. The germline V gene encodes CDR1 DFQATT and CDR2 SNEGSKA (reference sequence). The CDR3 has 14 amino acids. The CDR3 loop reads CSARGQGAADTQYF. DNA of the CDR3: TGCAGTGCTCGGGGACAGGGGGCGGCAGATACGCAGTATTTT.

The chain is built from TRBV21-1 and TRBJ2-6; TRBD1, as called in the table, went unchecked against the DNA. TRBV21-1 is a pseudogene locus. CDR3 length: 18 amino acids. In DNA form, the CDR3 reads TGTGCCAGCAGCCAACTACAGGGGGTCCCTTCTGGGGCCAACGTCCTGACTTTC. Encoded protein: CASSQLQGVPSGANVLTF.

This clonotype was detected a few times. CDR3 nucleotides: TGTGCCAGCAGCCAAGGCAGTGACTACGAGCAGTACTTC. It is translated as CASSQGSDYEQYF. This sequence joins TRBV4-2 and TRBJ2-7; D unresolved. With 1 base removed from V and 3 bases from J, the gap between germline ends came to 7 bases. The CDR3 loop spans 13 amino acids. Germline lookup yields CDR1 LGHNA and CDR2 YNFKEQ.

J is TRBJ2-3 and V is TRBV10-2; 11 nucleotides align to TRBD2. V shed 7 bases, J shed 6 bases, and the junction held 9 bases outside the gene matches. Germline V gives CDR1 WSHSY, CDR2 SAAADI. This CDR3 has 15 amino acids. The CDR3 coding sequence is TGCGCCAGCACAGATAGCGGGAGGGCCGGTGATACGCAGTATTTT. Its protein product is CASTDSGRAGDTQYF.

The rearrangement links TRBV10-3 to TRBJ2-2; TRBD1 matches 8 bases. The CDR3 totals 16 residues. CDR1 is ENHRY, CDR2 SYGVKD, per germline. J lost 3 bases, V lost 3 bases, and 6 bases had no gene match. CDR3 nucleotide sequence: TGTGCCATCAGTGACGAGGACAGGGTCTACACCGGGGAGCTGTTTTTT. Residues: CAISDEDRVYTGELFF.

There are a few counts of this clonotype. The gene calls are TRBV5-1 and TRBJ2-1; D possibly corresponds to TRBD1 (7 bases). The germline gives CDR1 SGHRS, CDR2 YFSETQ. V was pared by 0 bases and J by 1 base, with 11 bases between. This CDR3 is 16 amino acids long. The CDR3 nucleotides read TGCGCCAGCAGCTTGGCAGGGGGGACTTCCTACAATGAGCAGTTCTTC. Amino acids: CASSLAGGTSYNEQFF. The variable domain in full, completed from reference TRBV5-1 and TRBJ2-1, reads KAGVTQTPRYLIKTRGQQVTLSCSPISGHRSVSWYQQTPGQGLQFLFEYFSETQRNKGNFPGRFSGRQFSNSRSEMNVSTLELGDSALYLCASSLAGGTSYNEQFFGPGTRLTVL.

This chain connects TRBV29-1 to TRBJ2-1, with 7 positions matching TRBD2. CDR1 and CDR2 from the germline V gene are SQVTM and ANQGSEA. The CDR3 length is 14 residues. Unmatched junction bases numbered 8, after V lost 3 bases and J lost 6 bases. In nucleotides, the CDR3 is TGCAGCGTTGAGGGCGGGAGCACGGGCAATGAGCAGTTCTTC. Protein product: CSVEGGSTGNEQFF.

This clonotype occurred many times. The CDR3: CASSQEPGANVLTF. DNA for the CDR3: TGTGCCAGCAGCCAGGAGCCTGGGGCCAACGTCCTGACTTTC. The rearrangement uses TRBV3-1 and TRBJ2-6; D unclear. Trimming took 3 bases from V and 2 from J, leaving 5 bases between them. Germline V lookup: CDR1 LGHDT, CDR2 YNNKEL (reference sequence). The CDR3 length is 14 residues.

This clonotype turned up a few times. This chain connects TRBV7-9 to TRBJ1-6; 9 nucleotides line up with TRBD1. Unmatched junction bases numbered 14, after V lost 5 bases and J lost 6 bases. CDR3 length equals 18 residues. Germline CDR1 is SEHNR and CDR2 is FQNEAQ (reference sequence). This chain's CDR3 is CASSSTGGAGGINSPLHF. The CDR3 region has the DNA TGTGCCAGCAGCAGTACAGGGGGCGCGGGTGGGATTAATTCACCCCTCCACTTT. Looking up the rest from reference TRBV7-9 and TRBJ1-6 gives the full variable domain: DTGVSQNPRHKITKRGQNVTFRCDPISEHNRLYWYRQTLGQGPEFLTYFQNEAQLEKSRLLSDRFSAERPKGSFSTLEIQRTEQGDSAMYLCASSSTGGAGGINSPLHFGNGTRLTVT.

This chain links TRBV28 with TRBJ1-4; maybe TRBD1 (5 bases). This CDR3 contains 12 residues. CDR1 and CDR2 from the germline V gene are MDHEN and SYDVKM. Trimming cost V 2 bases and J 8 bases, with 6 bases left between them. The CDR3 DNA reads as TGTGCCAGCAGTTTACGACAGGAAAAACTGTTTTTT. Translating gives CASSLRQEKLFF. Combining the CDR3 with reference TRBV28 and TRBJ1-4 gives the whole variable domain DVKVTQSSRYLVKRTGEKVFLECVQDMDHENMFWYRQDPGLGLRLIYFSYDVKMKEKGDIPEGYSVSREKKERFSLILESASTNQTSMYLCASSLRQEKLFFGSGTQLSVL.

This clonotype turned up a few times. The chain couples TRBV7-8 to TRBJ2-2; D is perhaps TRBD1 or TRBD2 (6 bases each). Per the germline V gene, CDR1 is SGHVS and CDR2 is FQNEAQ. The CDR3 totals 13 residues. Written as DNA, the CDR3 is TGTGCTTGCGAGGGGGGTGACACCGGGGAGCTGTTTTTT. Protein sequence: CACEGGDTGELFF.

The CDR3 DNA reads as TGCAGTGCTAGGACAAACGGCGGAGAGACCCAGTACTTC. This encodes CSARTNGGETQYF. The V call is TRBV20-1, the J call TRBJ2-5; unclear D gene. CDR1 DFQATT and CDR2 SNEGSKA come from the germline V gene (reference sequence). The CDR3 totals 13 residues. V lost 3 bases, J lost 4 bases, and 12 bases lay in between.

The chain has TRBV25-1 and TRBJ2-1, with 7 positions matching TRBD2. CDR1 and CDR2 (germline): MGHDK, SYGVNS. The CDR3 loop spans 14 amino acids. The ends lost 5 bases at V and 7 bases at J; junction bases unmatched: 8. The CDR3 spells CASSHGLVKNEQFF. The CDR3 DNA reads as TGTGCCAGCAGTCACGGACTAGTTAAAAATGAGCAGTTCTTC.

This clonotype was seen a handful of times. The V gene is TRBV5-1, the J gene TRBJ2-1; 7 bases agree with TRBD2. CDR1 and CDR2 from the germline V gene are SGHRS and YFSETQ. The CDR3 sequence is 14 residues long. The CDR3 region has the DNA TGCGCAACCAGCGGGACTACTCAATACAATGAGCAGTTCTTC. Its translation is CATSGTTQYNEQFF.

The chain has TRBV18 and TRBJ2-3, with 12 bases aligning to TRBD2. With 0 bases clipped from V and 5 bases from J, the junction kept 9 bases outside the gene matches. The germline gives CDR1 KGHSH, CDR2 LQKENI. The CDR3 runs to 18 residues. The CDR3 sequence is CASSPPSQLAGGGDTQYF. The CDR3 coding sequence is TGTGCCAGCTCACCACCATCCCAACTAGCGGGAGGAGGAGATACGCAGTATTTT.